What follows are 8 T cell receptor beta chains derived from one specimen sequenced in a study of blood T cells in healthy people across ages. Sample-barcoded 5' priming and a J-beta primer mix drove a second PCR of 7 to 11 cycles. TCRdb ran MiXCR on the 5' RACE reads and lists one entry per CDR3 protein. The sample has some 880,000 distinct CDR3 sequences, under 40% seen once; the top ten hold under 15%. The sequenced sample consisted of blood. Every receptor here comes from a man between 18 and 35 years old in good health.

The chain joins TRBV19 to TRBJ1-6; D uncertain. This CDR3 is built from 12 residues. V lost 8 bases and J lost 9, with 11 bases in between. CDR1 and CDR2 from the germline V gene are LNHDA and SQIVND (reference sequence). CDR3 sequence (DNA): TGTGCCAGTCGGCTAGGAGGTTCACCCCTCCACTTT. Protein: CASRLGGSPLHF. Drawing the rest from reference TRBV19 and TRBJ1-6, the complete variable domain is DGGITQSPKYLFRKEGQNVTLSCEQNLNHDAMYWYRQDPGQGLRLIYYSQIVNDFQKGDIAEGYSVSREKKESFPLTVTSAQKNPTAFYLCASRLGGSPLHFGNGTRLTVT.

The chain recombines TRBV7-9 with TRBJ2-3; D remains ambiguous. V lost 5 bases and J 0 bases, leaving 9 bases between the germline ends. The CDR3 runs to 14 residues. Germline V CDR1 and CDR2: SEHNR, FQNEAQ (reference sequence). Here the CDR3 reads CASSVVTSTDTQYF. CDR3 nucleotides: TGTGCCAGCAGCGTGGTAACTAGCACAGATACGCAGTATTTT.

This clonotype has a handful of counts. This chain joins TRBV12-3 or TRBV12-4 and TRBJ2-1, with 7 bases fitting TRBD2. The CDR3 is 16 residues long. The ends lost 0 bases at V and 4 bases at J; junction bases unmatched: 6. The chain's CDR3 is CASSLAGGSRYNEQFF. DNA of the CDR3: TGTGCCAGCAGTTTAGCGGGAGGGTCCCGATACAATGAGCAGTTCTTC.

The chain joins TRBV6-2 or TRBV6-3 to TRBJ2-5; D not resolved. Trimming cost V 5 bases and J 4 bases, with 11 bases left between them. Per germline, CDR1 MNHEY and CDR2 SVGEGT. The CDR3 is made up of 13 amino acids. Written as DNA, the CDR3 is TGTGCCAGCAGTAAATTATTGAGAGAGACCCAGTACTTC. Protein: CASSKLLRETQYF.

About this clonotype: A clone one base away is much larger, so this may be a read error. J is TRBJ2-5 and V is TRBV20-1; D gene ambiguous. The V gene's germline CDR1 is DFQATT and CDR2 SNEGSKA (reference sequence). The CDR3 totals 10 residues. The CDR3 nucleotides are TGCAGGGCTAGAGATCAAGAGCAGTACTTC. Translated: CRARDQEQYF.

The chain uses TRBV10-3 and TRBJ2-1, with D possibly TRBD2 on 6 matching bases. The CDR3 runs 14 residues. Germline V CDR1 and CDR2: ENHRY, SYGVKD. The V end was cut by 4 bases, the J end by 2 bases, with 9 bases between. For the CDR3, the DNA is TGTGCCATCAGTGGGGGCGGGACCTACAATGAGCAGTTCTTC. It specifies CAISGGGTYNEQFF.

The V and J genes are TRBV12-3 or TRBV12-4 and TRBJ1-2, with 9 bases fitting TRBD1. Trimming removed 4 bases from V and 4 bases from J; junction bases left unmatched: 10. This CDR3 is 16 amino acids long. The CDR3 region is CASSSLRDRETYGYTF. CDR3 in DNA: TGTGCCAGCAGTTCTCTCCGGGACAGGGAAACCTATGGCTACACCTTC.

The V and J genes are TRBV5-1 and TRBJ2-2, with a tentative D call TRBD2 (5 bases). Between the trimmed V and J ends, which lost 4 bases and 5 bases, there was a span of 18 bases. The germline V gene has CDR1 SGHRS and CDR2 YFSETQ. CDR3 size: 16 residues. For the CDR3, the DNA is TGCGCCAGCAGCCTACGGACGGCACCGGGGACCGGGGAGCTGTTTTTT. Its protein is CASSLRTAPGTGELFF. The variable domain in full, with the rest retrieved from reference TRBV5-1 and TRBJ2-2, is KAGVTQTPRYLIKTRGQQVTLSCSPISGHRSVSWYQQTPGQGLQFLFEYFSETQRNKGNFPGRFSGRQFSNSRSEMNVSTLELGDSALYLCASSLRTAPGTGELFFGEGSRLTVL.